This T cell receptor beta chain stems from a study of identical twins. Points from the study as a whole: Abundant beta clonotypes from cord blood had fewer insertions, unlike memory repertoires, which showed none.

Using its own MiXCR run on the 5' RACE reads, TCRdb lists one record per CDR3 protein. The sample contains 400,000 to 550,000 distinct CDR3 sequences, roughly 13% of which appear only once. Comment on this clonotype: Its antigen remains unknown.

The germline CDR1 and CDR2 sequences are DFQATT and SNEGSKA (reference sequence). V shed 5 bases, J shed 6 bases, and the junction held 11 bases outside the gene matches. This CDR3 spans 15 amino acids. The same specimen was also included in a second study, on yellow fever vaccine responses in identical twins.

Sequencing was performed on CD4+ T cells sorted from blood. The chain joins TRBV20-1 to TRBJ2-7, with 12 bases aligning to TRBD2. The receptor was isolated from a woman aged 18-30 years in good health. In DNA form, the CDR3 reads TGCAGTGCTCCTCTAGCGGGAGGGGTAAAAGTCGAGCAGTACTTC. Amino acids: CSAPLAGGVKVEQYF.